The next 24 T cell receptor beta chains were all read from a single sample in a study of T cell repertoires in cytomegalovirus infection. These receptors' targets are unknown. TCRdb fed the reads into MiXCR, producing one record per CDR3 protein. In the table there are fewer than 130,000 distinct CDR3 sequences, about 40% of which are singletons. Sequenced material: CD8+ T cells from cultured PBMCs, taken from culture after CMV antigen stimulation. The receptors stem from a human donor in good health (CMV status not recorded). Some clones in this sample may be carry-over from other donors' samples.

In its sample, this clonotype was seen many times. V gene TRBV7-2 combines with J gene TRBJ2-3, with D unclear. The CDR3 covers 12 residues. Germline CDR1 and CDR2: SGHTA and FQGNSA. The ends were cut back, 1 base at V and 6 bases at J, with 5 bases in the middle. DNA for the CDR3: TGTGCCAGCAGCTTAGTTTCCGATACGCAGTATTTT. It yields the protein CASSLVSDTQYF. Full variable domain (missing parts from reference TRBV7-2 and TRBJ2-3): GAGVSQSPSNKVTEKGKDVELRCDPISGHTALYWYRQSLGQGLEFLIYFQGNSAPDKSGLPSDRFSAERTGGSVSTLTIQRTQQEDSAVYLCASSLVSDTQYFGPGTRLTVL.

This clonotype showed up just a few times. This chain links TRBV7-8 with TRBJ2-3, with D possibly being TRBD2 (6 bases). The CDR3 has 14 amino acids. Trimming took off 5 bases at V and 4 bases at J, with 13 bases between the two ends. From germline, CDR1 is SGHVS and CDR2 FQNEAQ. The CDR3 region is CASSARLDSDTQYF. The CDR3, as DNA: TGTGCCAGCAGCGCTCGACTAGATTCAGATACGCAGTATTTT.

This clonotype was seen just once. The chain has TRBV7-4 and TRBJ1-1; D not resolved. Germline assignment: CDR1 SGHVT and CDR2 SQSDAQ. The CDR3 covers 13 residues. Trimming left V 2 bases short and J 3 bases short, with 7 bases between. In nucleotides, the CDR3 is TGTGCCAGCAGCTTACCCGCTCACACTGAAGCTTTCTTT. Protein: CASSLPAHTEAFF.

On this clonotype itself: The junction differs from germline at one of its ends, possibly a read error. The chain couples TRBV7-1 to TRBJ2-7, with D possibly TRBD2 on 6 matching bases. TRBV7-1 belongs to the ORF category, with a function that is uncertain. The CDR3 totals 16 residues. CDR3 protein: CASSSVRVAVLYEQYF. The CDR3 DNA is TGTGCCAGCAGTTCAGTAAGGGTAGCGGTGCTCTACGAGCAGTACTTC.

This chain connects TRBV7-8 to TRBJ2-5; tentative D call: TRBD1 (6 bases). Trimming stripped 5 bases from V and 1 base from J, with 11 bases between. CDR1 is SGHVS, CDR2 FQNEAQ, per germline. CDR3 length: 14 amino acids. The CDR3: CASSPGTTQETQYF. In nucleotides, the CDR3 is TGTGCCAGCAGCCCAGGGACAACCCAAGAGACCCAGTACTTC.

The CDR3 sequence is CASSPNSYEQYF. Written as DNA, the CDR3 is TGTGCCAGCAGTCCGAACTCCTACGAGCAGTACTTC. The genes are TRBV2 and TRBJ2-7, with D hard to call. CDR1 is SNHLY, CDR2 FYNNEI, per germline. The CDR3 loop spans 12 amino acids. Trimming removed 5 bases at V and 0 bases at J, with 5 bases between.

The V gene is TRBV7-9, the J gene TRBJ2-1, with D possibly matching TRBD2 (6 bases). V gave up 5 bases and J gave up 8 bases, with 13 bases separating them. The CDR3 is 13 amino acids. In germline, CDR1 is SEHNR, CDR2 FQNEAQ (reference sequence). The CDR3 protein is CASSRGSGDEQFF. The CDR3 nucleotides are TGTGCCAGCAGCAGGGGATCGGGGGATGAGCAGTTCTTC.

This clonotype has only a few counts. The chain combines TRBV6-6 with TRBJ1-1; D not certain. Germline CDR1 and CDR2: MNHNY and SVGAGI (reference sequence). The CDR3 length is 14 residues. Trimming shortened V by 5 bases and J by 3 bases, and 13 bases separated the two germline ends. DNA of the CDR3: TGTGCCAGCAGTGCGACCCCTTTTGACACTGAAGCTTTCTTT. Translation: CASSATPFDTEAFF.

The chain carries TRBV5-6 and TRBJ2-3, with D possibly being TRBD1 or TRBD2 (5 bases each). Between the trimmed V and J ends, which lost 0 bases and 2 bases, there was a span of 10 bases. Germline V gives CDR1 SGHDT, CDR2 YYEEEE. The CDR3 extends over 15 amino acids. The CDR3: CASSLVRDHTDTQYF. The CDR3 bases are TGTGCCAGCAGCTTGGTTAGGGACCACACAGATACGCAGTATTTT. Complete variable domain (other parts from reference TRBV5-6 and TRBJ2-3): DAGVTQSPTHLIKTRGQQVTLRCSPKSGHDTVSWYQQALGQGPQFIFQYYEEEERQRGNFPDRFSGHQFPNYSSELNVNALLLGDSALYLCASSLVRDHTDTQYFGPGTRLTVL.

The rearrangement links TRBV19 to TRBJ2-1; TRBD2 agrees at 15 bases. Per germline, CDR1 LNHDA and CDR2 SQIVND (reference sequence). The CDR3 length is 18 residues. The J segment lost 4 bases and the V segment lost 5 bases, leaving 9 bases of the junction unmatched. In DNA form, the CDR3 reads TGTGCCAGTAGTTCAAGGACTAGCGGGGGGGACGGGTACAATGAGCAGTTCTTC. Its protein is CASSSRTSGGDGYNEQFF. Full variable domain (outside the CDR3, taken from reference TRBV19 and TRBJ2-1): DGGITQSPKYLFRKEGQNVTLSCEQNLNHDAMYWYRQDPGQGLRLIYYSQIVNDFQKGDIAEGYSVSREKKESFPLTVTSAQKNPTAFYLCASSSRTSGGDGYNEQFFGPGTRLTVL.

This chain's CDR3 is CASTGGLAGAEYTDTQYF. The CDR3 DNA is TGTGCCAGCACAGGGGGACTAGCGGGGGCCGAATACACAGATACGCAGTATTTT. The rearrangement joins TRBV6-6 to TRBJ2-3; TRBD2 matches 14 bases. V gave up 7 bases and J gave up 2 bases; unmatched junction bases: 11. CDR1 MNHNY and CDR2 SVGAGI come from the germline V gene (reference sequence). This CDR3 region has 18 residues.

The chain recombines TRBV7-6 with TRBJ1-5; D perhaps matches TRBD1 (5 bases). CDR3 length equals 13 residues. V lost 8 bases to trimming and J lost 5 bases, with 13 bases between them. Germline V gene data show CDR1 as SGHVS and CDR2 as FNYEAQ. CDR3 DNA sequence: TGTGCCAGCGGGCAGGGATTTTATCAGCCCCAGCATTTT. Protein sequence: CASGQGFYQPQHF.

The chain recombines TRBV5-4 with TRBJ2-1, with D perhaps matching TRBD2 (6 bases). The V end was cut by 4 bases, the J end by 8 bases, with 16 bases between. Germline CDR1 is SGHNT and CDR2 is YYREEE (reference sequence). This CDR3 region has 14 residues. CDR3 loop: CASSPGAGSDEQFF. The CDR3 coding sequence is TGTGCCAGCAGCCCCGGGGCGGGGTCCGATGAGCAGTTCTTC.

CDR3 sequence reads: CASSIDKGSSYEQYF. DNA for the CDR3: TGTGCCAGTAGTATAGATAAAGGGAGCTCCTACGAGCAGTACTTC. The chain carries TRBV19 and TRBJ2-7; possible D gene TRBD2, 5 bases. Trimming removed 0 bases at V and 0 bases at J, with 9 bases between. CDR3 length equals 15 residues. The germline V gene encodes CDR1 LNHDA and CDR2 SQIVND (reference sequence).

The chain employs TRBV18 and TRBJ2-7; 8 bases align to TRBD1. V trimming: 6 bases; J trimming: 6 bases; junction bases outside the gene matches: 10. Germline V lookup: CDR1 KGHSH, CDR2 LQKENI. This CDR3 has 14 residues. The CDR3 DNA is TGTGCCAGCTCCCCGGGTCAGGGGGCGGCCGAGCAGTACTTC. The encoded protein is CASSPGQGAAEQYF.

This sequence joins TRBV11-3 and TRBJ1-1; the D gene is possibly TRBD1 (5 bases). V was clipped by 0 bases and J by 5 bases, with 16 bases between them. The germline CDR1 and CDR2 sequences are SGHNT and YENEEA. This CDR3 region has 16 residues. CDR3 loop: CASSLDHRGVKTEAFF. CDR3 bases: TGTGCCAGCAGCTTAGATCATCGGGGGGTAAAGACTGAAGCTTTCTTT. The variable domain in full, with the rest retrieved from reference TRBV11-3 and TRBJ1-1, is EAGVVQSPRYKIIEKKQPVAFWCNPISGHNTLYWYLQNLGQGPELLIRYENEEAVDDSQLPKDRFSAERLKGVDSTLKIQPAELGDSAVYLCASSLDHRGVKTEAFFGQGTRLTVV.

J is TRBJ1-2 and V is TRBV6-6, with 7 bases that match TRBD1. The CDR3 is 17 residues long. V shed 5 bases and J 3 bases; nucleotides not matched to a gene: 15. CDR1 is MNHNY, CDR2 SVGAGI, per germline (reference sequence). As DNA, the CDR3 is TGTGCCAGCAGTCTCCGTGACAGGGCCTCCTACTACTATGGCTACACCTTC. As protein: CASSLRDRASYYYGYTF.

This clonotype was detected only a few times. This chain joins TRBV27 and TRBJ1-1, with 9 bases identical to TRBD1. Trimming cost V 7 bases and J 1 base; bases outside gene matches: 10. Germline CDR1 MNHEY, CDR2 SMNVEV (reference sequence). This CDR3 spans 16 amino acids. The CDR3 sequence: CASTPGQGLGNTEAFF. CDR3 coding DNA: TGTGCCAGCACCCCCGGACAGGGGTTGGGGAACACTGAAGCTTTCTTT.

The chain uses TRBV10-3 and TRBJ2-7, with TRBD2 matching over 13 bases. Germline lookup yields CDR1 ENHRY and CDR2 SYGVKD. The CDR3 runs to 13 residues. CDR3 sequence (DNA): TGTGCCATCAGTCCGACTCGGACTAGCGGGGGAGTGGTC. Encoded protein: CAISPTRTSGGVV.

This clonotype was observed at least ten times. The chain uses TRBV28 and TRBJ2-7; a weak D match, TRBD1 (5 bases). CDR1 is MDHEN, CDR2 SYDVKM, per germline. The CDR3 runs 12 residues. The V and J ends lost 6 bases and 3 bases respectively, with 9 bases between them. The CDR3 region is CASRGQIYEQYF. CDR3 in DNA: TGTGCCAGCAGAGGACAAATCTACGAGCAGTACTTC.

There are a few counts of this clonotype. The chain employs TRBV7-9 and TRBJ2-7, with unresolved D. CDR3 length: 13 amino acids. Trimming removed 5 bases from V and 2 bases from J, with 10 bases in between. Germline CDR1 and CDR2: SEHNR and FQNEAQ (reference sequence). The CDR3 DNA reads TGTGCCAGCAGCCAAAAAGCAGCCTACGAGCAGTACTTC. Its translation: CASSQKAAYEQYF.

This clonotype was seen ten or more times. The chain joins TRBV9 to TRBJ2-5; 7 bases match TRBD2. This CDR3 is built from 15 residues. Germline V gene sequence: CDR1 SGDLS, CDR2 YYNGEE. V dropped 2 bases and J dropped 4; count of bases not matched to a gene: 8. The CDR3 DNA follows: TGTGCCAGCAGCGTGGGCCTAGCGGTCGGAGAGACCCAGTACTTC. Protein: CASSVGLAVGETQYF.

The chain combines TRBV12-3 or TRBV12-4 with TRBJ2-7, with D tentatively TRBD1 (5 bases). V shed 2 bases and J shed 6 bases, with 11 bases lying between them. The CDR3 is 13 amino acids. CDR3 nucleotides: TGTGCCAGCAGTTTAATCAGGGCGGCCGAGCAGTACTTC. Protein: CASSLIRAAEQYF.

In its sample, this clonotype was seen a few times. The rearrangement links TRBV6-5 to TRBJ2-7; weak D call: TRBD2 (7 bases). V was clipped by 2 bases and J by 7 bases, with 15 bases between them. The CDR3 totals 14 residues. Germline lookup yields CDR1 MNHEY and CDR2 SVGAGI. In nucleotides, the CDR3 is TGTGCCAGCAGTTACGGACTAGAAGGGGGAGAGCAGTACTTC. This sequence encodes CASSYGLEGGEQYF.